The clone carrying this TCR beta chain has more than one count but fewer than ten. Its antigen is undetermined. The data are from a study of T cell repertoires in cytomegalovirus infection. On the study more broadly: Both a matching HLA type and CMV infection were indicated by public TCR beta signatures.

MiXCR, applied by TCRdb to the reads, yields one record per CDR3 protein. There are approximately 73,000 distinct CDR3 sequences in the sample; around 37% occur only once, and 90% to 95% lies in the top ten. The germline V gene has CDR1 LNHDA and CDR2 SQIVND (reference sequence). The CDR3 runs 15 residues. The germline V and J ends were trimmed by 3 bases and 2 bases, with 13 bases remaining between them. Study-level results: Cumulated frequencies of public TCR beta families served to identify carriers of CMV plus the relevant HLA. In two of eight donors, the top clonotype was HLA-C-restricted CMV-specific.

This sequence joins TRBV19 and TRBJ1-1, with D unresolved. The material sequenced was CD8+ T cells from cultured PBMCs, taken from culture after CMV antigen stimulation. This sequence originates from a human donor in good health (CMV status not recorded). Some clones in this sample may be carry-over from other donors' samples. The CDR3 is CASSMPRHINTEAFF. The CDR3 DNA reads TGTGCCAGTAGTATGCCCCGACATATTAACACTGAAGCTTTCTTT.